The source of this T cell receptor beta chain is a study of cytomegalovirus exposure and HLA in healthy donors. General observations from the study: Solely CMV serostatus was available to characterize immune exposure. Previously analyzed data showed that most TCR beta V segments were productive at a frequency of about 90% or about 30%. One later analysis reportedly identified an Asian-associated ancestry cluster that showed fewer N-insertions than the roughly 700-donor mean. At a 0.05 false discovery rate, a later analysis found over 15,000 TCR beta sequences to be associated with HLA alleles.

The PCR used 60 Vbeta and 13 Jbeta primers. Assay used: immunoSEQ multiplex PCR; TCRdb lists only in-frame clones, some missing. The sample lists about 140,000 clones; roughly 77% were seen once. On this clone: Its antigen is unidentified.

The sequence derives from a woman aged 25 to 45 in good health and CMV-seronegative. Sequences were obtained from PBMCs.

Here the CDR3 reads CASSVFGGLGDTQYF. CDR3 coding DNA: TGTGCCAGCAGCGTATTTGGCGGACTAGGAGATACGCAGTATTTT. V is TRBV9 and J is TRBJ2-3, with 7 bases that match TRBD2. Trimming at V came to 1 base and at J to 5 bases, leaving 7 bases not matched to a gene. Germline CDR1 is SGDLS and CDR2 is YYNGEE. The CDR3 extends over 15 amino acids.